These 31 T cell receptor beta chains were sequenced from one sample in a study of CD8 T cells in Susac syndrome. A quantity of roughly 0.5 to 1 ug RNA underwent reverse transcription using random hexamers. From the immunoSEQ multiplex PCR reads, TCRdb called clonotypes with MiXCR, one entry per CDR3 protein. Among approximately 49,000 distinct CDR3 sequences listed, approximately 95% were seen once. Sequenced sample: CD8+ T cells from PBMCs. Receptor source: a human donor with Susac syndrome.

The genes are TRBV30 and TRBJ1-1; D call uncertain. Germline CDR1 is GTSNPN and CDR2 is SVGIG (reference sequence). This CDR3 spans 11 amino acids. CDR3 region: CAVGANTEAFF. CDR3 sequence (DNA): TGTGCGGTAGGAGCGAACACTGAAGCTTTCTTT.

This chain connects TRBV20-1 to TRBJ1-5, with 9 nucleotides matching TRBD1. Germline CDR1 reads DFQATT; CDR2 reads SNEGSKA (reference sequence). This CDR3 comprises 16 residues. Trimming removed 0 bases from V and 0 bases from J; junction bases left unmatched: 3. In nucleotides, the CDR3 is TGCAGTGCTAGAGAACGGGACAGGGCTAGCAATCAGCCCCAGCATTTT. Encoded protein: CSARERDRASNQPQHF.

This clonotype was recorded only once. The rearrangement uses TRBV5-6 and TRBJ2-2, with a weak D call TRBD2 (5 bases). The ends were cut back, 0 bases at V and 0 bases at J, with 9 bases in the middle. The germline V gene has CDR1 SGHDT and CDR2 YYEEEE. CDR3 length equals 16 residues. DNA for the CDR3: TGTGCCAGCAGCTTGGCAGAGAGGGCGAACACCGGGGAGCTGTTTTTT. It is translated as CASSLAERANTGELFF.

The chain carries TRBV12-3 or TRBV12-4 and TRBJ1-6; D is unresolved. This CDR3 contains 13 residues. Trimming took 7 bases from V and 9 from J, leaving 13 bases between them. The CDR3 sequence: CASTQGVGSPLHF. CDR3 nucleotides: TGTGCCAGCACCCAAGGTGTGGGTTCACCCCTCCACTTT.

This chain uses TRBV5-6 with TRBJ2-5; D remains unclear. V lost 3 bases to trimming and J lost 0 bases, with 9 bases between them. The CDR3 loop spans 14 amino acids. Germline lookup yields CDR1 SGHDT and CDR2 YYEEEE. The CDR3 DNA is TGTGCCAGCAGCTACCGGCCAGACCAAGAGACCCAGTACTTC. Amino acid sequence: CASSYRPDQETQYF.

This chain connects TRBV7-9 to TRBJ1-1; D is uncertain. Trimming removed 6 bases at V and 0 bases at J, with 11 bases between. There are 14 residues in the CDR3. Germline CDR1 SEHNR, CDR2 FQNEAQ (reference sequence). The CDR3, as DNA: TGTGCCAGCAGTTCGGTCGGGGTGAACACTGAAGCTTTCTTT. It specifies CASSSVGVNTEAFF. Complete variable domain (other parts from reference TRBV7-9 and TRBJ1-1): DTGVSQNPRHKITKRGQNVTFRCDPISEHNRLYWYRQTLGQGPEFLTYFQNEAQLEKSRLLSDRFSAERPKGSFSTLEIQRTEQGDSAMYLCASSSVGVNTEAFFGQGTRLTVV.

V and J are TRBV7-3 and TRBJ2-1, with 10 nucleotides matching TRBD2. CDR3 length: 15 residues. Germline lookup yields CDR1 SGHTA and CDR2 FQGTGA. Losses at the gene ends were 5 bases for V and 8 bases for J; bases not matched to a gene: 9. CDR3 protein: CASSPSGGARYEQFF. Written as DNA, the CDR3 is TGTGCCAGCAGCCCCAGCGGGGGGGCTAGATATGAGCAGTTCTTC.

The V call is TRBV4-3, the J call TRBJ2-3, with D perhaps matching TRBD1 or TRBD2 (5 bases each). The germline V gene has CDR1 LGHNA and CDR2 YSLEER. V dropped 9 bases and J dropped 4 bases, with 17 bases sitting between them. This CDR3 contains 14 residues. The CDR3 region is CASSWGFRADTQYF. CDR3 nucleotides: TGCGCCAGTTCCTGGGGGTTTCGGGCAGATACGCAGTATTTT.

The V gene is TRBV20-1, the J gene TRBJ2-2; the D is unclear. V lost 1 base, J lost 6 bases, and 3 bases lay in between. CDR3 length equals 11 residues. CDR1 and CDR2 from the germline V gene are DFQATT and SNEGSKA (reference sequence). This CDR3 reads CSARGPGELFF. CDR3 coding DNA: TGCAGTGCTAGAGGACCCGGGGAGCTGTTTTTT.

The V and J genes are TRBV20-1 and TRBJ1-1; D gene uncertain. Trimming took off 6 bases at V and 4 bases at J, with 21 bases between the two ends. The CDR3 is 15 residues long. The germline V gene encodes CDR1 DFQATT and CDR2 SNEGSKA (reference sequence). The CDR3 spells CSAPEFDRGSTEAFF. CDR3 DNA: TGCAGTGCCCCGGAGTTCGACCGGGGTAGCACTGAAGCTTTCTTT.

This sequence joins TRBV29-1 and TRBJ2-2; TRBD2 aligns across 9 bases. This CDR3 contains 15 residues. The ends lost 4 bases at V and 1 base at J; junction bases unmatched: 4. Looked up from germline, CDR1 is SQVTM and CDR2 is ANQGSEA. The CDR3 DNA sequence: TGCAGCGTTGGTATTAGCGGGGGGAACACCGGGGAGCTGTTTTTT. Translated, it gives CSVGISGGNTGELFF.

The chain links TRBV29-1 to TRBJ2-7, with a weak D call TRBD2 (5 bases). This CDR3 region has 13 residues. Germline V gives CDR1 SQVTM, CDR2 ANQGSEA. V lost 5 bases to trimming and J lost 2 bases, with 13 bases between them. CDR3 sequence (DNA): TGCAGCGTTCTCCCGGGGTCAGCCTACGAGCAGTACTTC. Translated: CSVLPGSAYEQYF.

The chain has TRBV6-5 and TRBJ2-6, with D unresolved. The V end lost 4 bases, the J end lost 0 bases, and 1 base lay between the germline ends. The CDR3 extends over 13 amino acids. CDR1 is MNHEY and CDR2 is SVGAGI in the germline V gene. The CDR3 reads CASSSSGANVLTF. For the CDR3, the DNA is TGTGCCAGCAGTTCCTCTGGGGCCAACGTCCTGACTTTC.

CDR3 sequence: CASSPDSTDEQFF. In DNA form, the CDR3 reads TGCGCCAGCAGCCCCGACTCAACTGATGAGCAGTTCTTC. V usage is TRBV5-1 and J usage is TRBJ2-1; D gene ambiguous. The CDR3 length is 13 residues. V was pared by 4 bases and J by 8 bases, with 13 bases between. The germline CDR1 and CDR2 sequences are SGHRS and YFSETQ.

This chain uses TRBV15 with TRBJ2-3, with 9 bases that match TRBD2. The length of the CDR3 is 18 residues. Trimming at V came to 0 bases and at J to 10 bases, leaving 17 bases not matched to a gene. From germline, CDR1 is LNHNV and CDR2 YYDKDF (reference sequence). CDR3 sequence reads: CATSRDWGSGGPGDPQYF. CDR3 DNA: TGTGCCACCAGCAGAGATTGGGGTAGCGGGGGCCCCGGGGACCCGCAGTATTTT.

Of note for this clonotype: The conserved closing phenylalanine or tryptophan is absent in this CDR3, likely reflecting a read error. The chain couples TRBV30 to TRBJ1-2, with D maybe TRBD1 (6 bases). The CDR3 spans 14 residues. Looked up from germline, CDR1 is GTSNPN and CDR2 is SVGIG (reference sequence). Trimming took 2 bases from V and 2 from J, leaving 12 bases between them. The CDR3 spells CAWSIGGWNYGYTL. For the CDR3, the DNA is TGTGCCTGGAGTATCGGGGGCTGGAACTATGGCTACACCCTC.

The chain employs TRBV25-1 and TRBJ2-1; D possibly matches TRBD1 or TRBD2 (5 bases each). Germline V gives CDR1 MGHDK, CDR2 SYGVNS. This CDR3 has 12 amino acids. V was clipped by 10 bases and J by 4 bases, with 11 bases between them. The CDR3 is CATYGAYNEQFF. DNA of the CDR3: TGTGCCACTTACGGGGCTTACAATGAGCAGTTCTTC. Complete variable domain (other parts from reference TRBV25-1 and TRBJ2-1): EADIYQTPRYLVIGTGKKITLECSQTMGHDKMYWYQQDPGMELHLIHYSYGVNSTEKGDLSSESTVSRIRTEHFPLTLESARPSHTSQYLCATYGAYNEQFFGPGTRLTVL.

The chain links TRBV20-1 to TRBJ2-7; D gene unclear. Trimming removed 6 bases at V and 3 bases at J, with 18 bases between. Per germline, CDR1 DFQATT and CDR2 SNEGSKA (reference sequence). This CDR3 spans 14 amino acids. The DNA of the CDR3 is TGCAGTGCGCGCGACCCATCCTTAAACTACGAGCAGTACTTC. Amino acid sequence: CSARDPSLNYEQYF.

J is TRBJ2-5 and V is TRBV20-1; a possible D gene is TRBD2 (5 bases). Trimming removed 0 bases from V and 5 bases from J, with 16 bases in between. The CDR3 is 15 amino acids. Germline loops: CDR1 DFQATT, CDR2 SNEGSKA (reference sequence). CDR3 DNA: TGCAGTGCTAGAGATCTGGAGGAAATTTTGGAGACCCAGTACTTC. Residues: CSARDLEEILETQYF.

The chain uses TRBV6-5 and TRBJ2-1; D ambiguous. CDR3 size: 14 residues. Trimming pared 7 bases from V and 8 bases from J, leaving 18 bases between. Germline V gives CDR1 MNHEY, CDR2 SVGAGI. In DNA form, the CDR3 reads TGTGCCAGCACTTCTGCCAGTGGTATGCATGAGCAGTTCTTC. Translating it yields CASTSASGMHEQFF.

The chain employs TRBV7-2 and TRBJ1-6, with D perhaps TRBD1 (5 bases). The germline V gene encodes CDR1 SGHTA and CDR2 FQGNSA. The V gene lost 5 bases and the J gene lost 0 bases, with 14 bases spanning the gap. The CDR3 has 17 residues. CDR3 nucleotide sequence: TGTGCCAGCAGCCTGAGGACATCCAGCTCCTATAATTCACCCCTCCACTTT. It codes for CASSLRTSSSYNSPLHF.

The genes are TRBV30 and TRBJ1-2, with a possible D match to TRBD1 (5 bases). The V end lost 0 bases, the J end lost 0 bases, and 11 bases lay between the germline ends. Germline CDR1 GTSNPN, CDR2 SVGIG (reference sequence). The CDR3 spans 15 residues. CDR3 in DNA: TGTGCCTGGAGTGTCGGGAGGGGAGCTAACTATGGCTACACCTTC. Encoded protein: CAWSVGRGANYGYTF.

The count of this clonotype is one. The chain is built from TRBV12-3 or TRBV12-4 and TRBJ1-2; 8 bases are shared with TRBD1. The CDR3 totals 15 residues. With 6 bases clipped from V and 5 bases from J, the junction kept 11 bases outside the gene matches. The CDR3 loop is CASSGPDRVIYGYTF. Here the CDR3 DNA reads TGTGCCAGCAGCGGCCCGGACAGGGTTATTTATGGCTACACCTTC.

The chain joins TRBV6-2 or TRBV6-3 to TRBJ2-1; D is ambiguous. V lost 4 bases and J 0 bases, leaving 4 bases between the germline ends. Germline CDR1 and CDR2: MNHEY and SVGEGT. The CDR3 is made up of 13 amino acids. CDR3 sequence (DNA): TGTGCCAGCAGTTCCGACTCCTACAATGAGCAGTTCTTC. This gives the protein CASSSDSYNEQFF.

The chain uses TRBV27 and TRBJ1-5; TRBD1 aligns across 8 bases. V gave up 10 bases and J gave up 3 bases; unmatched junction bases: 5. CDR1 is MNHEY and CDR2 is SMNVEV in the germline V gene (reference sequence). The CDR3 consists of 13 residues. The CDR3 nucleotides are TGTGCCACCCGACAGGGGAACAATCAGCCCCAGCATTTT. Translated: CATRQGNNQPQHF.

The CDR3 coding sequence is TGCGCCAGCAGCCAAGACGTGGTAGGGACTGAAGCTTTCTTT. It specifies CASSQDVVGTEAFF. This sequence joins TRBV4-3 and TRBJ1-1, with no clear D. This CDR3 has 14 residues. Germline CDR1 reads LGHNA; CDR2 reads YSLEER. Trimming took off 0 bases at V and 5 bases at J, with 10 bases between the two ends.

This clonotype was seen a single time. The J gene is TRBJ2-3, the V gene TRBV18; D possibly uses TRBD1 or TRBD2 (5 bases each). The V gene lost 7 bases and the J gene lost 3 bases, with 14 bases spanning the gap. The CDR3 runs to 14 residues. The germline V gene encodes CDR1 KGHSH and CDR2 LQKENI. CDR3 sequence: CASYPGAMTDTQYF. As DNA, the CDR3 is TGTGCCAGCTACCCCGGGGCGATGACAGATACGCAGTATTTT.

The rearrangement joins TRBV29-1 to TRBJ1-2; D not certain. Germline CDR1 SQVTM, CDR2 ANQGSEA. This CDR3 has 12 residues. Deletions cut 3 bases from V and 1 base from J, with 6 bases between. The CDR3 nucleotides are TGCAGCGTTGACAGGAATAACTATGGCTACACCTTC. Protein: CSVDRNNYGYTF. The whole variable domain, remainder taken from reference TRBV29-1 and TRBJ1-2, is SAVISQKPSRDICQRGTSLTIQCQVDSQVTMMFWYRQQPGQSLTLIATANQGSEATYESGFVIDKFPISRPNLTFSTLTVSNMSPEDSSIYLCSVDRNNYGYTFGSGTRLTVV.

The V and J genes are TRBV15 and TRBJ2-7, with D maybe TRBD1 (5 bases). This CDR3 has 11 amino acids. V lost 5 bases to trimming and J lost 4 bases, with 6 bases between them. Germline V gives CDR1 LNHNV, CDR2 YYDKDF (reference sequence). For the CDR3, the DNA is TGTGCCACCAGCGACAGTTACGAGCAGTACTTC. This sequence encodes CATSDSYEQYF. Combining the CDR3 with reference TRBV15 and TRBJ2-7 gives the whole variable domain DAMVIQNPRYQVTQFGKPVTLSCSQTLNHNVMYWYQQKSSQAPKLLFHYYDKDFNNEADTPDNFQSRRPNTSFCFLDIRSPGLGDTAMYLCATSDSYEQYFGPGTRLTVT.

The CDR3 region is CASSVNPGGSSYNEQFF. CDR3 DNA sequence: TGTGCCAGCAGCGTAAACCCCGGGGGGAGCTCCTACAATGAGCAGTTCTTC. The J gene is TRBJ2-1, the V gene TRBV9; the match to TRBD2 covers 7 bases. CDR3 length: 17 residues. Germline-derived CDR1 and CDR2 are SGDLS and YYNGEE. J gave up 0 bases and V 1 base, and 7 bases lay outside the gene matches.

The CDR3 here is CASSSTSDAYNEQFF. DNA for the CDR3: TGTGCCAGCAGCTCCACTAGCGATGCCTACAATGAGCAGTTCTTC. The chain uses TRBV6-2 or TRBV6-3 and TRBJ2-1; 7 bases line up with TRBD2. CDR3 size: 15 residues. In germline, CDR1 is MNHEY, CDR2 SVGEGT. Unmatched junction bases numbered 7, after V lost 6 bases and J lost 2 bases.